This TCR beta chain was identified in a study of CD8 T cells in ankylosing spondylitis (TCRdb year 2017). With respect to the entire study: The study profiled T cell receptor beta repertoires in healthy donors and ankylosing spondylitis patients to find disease-linked TCR variants. In total, the full study cohort was made up of roughly 110 healthy donors and 25 ankylosing spondylitis patients. Peripheral blood was sampled, and synovial fluid was also collected from ankylosing spondylitis patients. What the study reported, not specific to this receptor: Significant enrichment of the disease-linked clones was reported in matched synovial fluid samples from ankylosing spondylitis patients. A TCR beta motif made up of roughly eight highly homologous amino acid variants appeared to be characteristic of blood from ankylosing spondylitis patients. The disease-linked clones had a CD8+ phenotype and were found at relatively low frequencies in peripheral blood. Some motif variants were previously reported in synovial fluid and blood of reactive arthritis patients, suggesting common disease-initiation mechanisms.

Sequenced on an Illumina HiSeq 2500. TCR beta libraries were prepared by quantitative 5'-RACE with molecular barcodes. In the original analysis: To identify disease-linked TCR variants, a new computational method was used, one built on a probabilistic model of VDJ rearrangement. The public reads were reanalyzed by TCRdb: fastp trimming at Q25, MiXCR alignment, in-frame beta chains only. Entries are consolidated by CDR3 protein sequence, retaining the most common genes and DNA. The authors' filters were not applied to this entry. Present in this sample are about 130,000 distinct CDR3 sequences, 5.5% to 7.5% of which were seen just once. The top ten clones comprise around 12% of the sample. There are many counts of this clonotype. Its antigen is unknown. Base qualities were left out, and no much larger clone turns up one base away. The sequence came from a female donor with ankylosing spondylitis or in good health (not recorded which). The sample comprised blood, either unsorted or a sorted T cell fraction (not recorded which).

The base sequence is TGTGCCAGCAGTCGACTAGCGGGACCCTACGAGCAGTACTTC. Protein translation: CASSRLAGPYEQYF. The V gene is TRBV2 and the J gene is TRBJ2-7, with 11 bases aligning to TRBD2. The CDR3 goes from the cysteine to the phenylalanine over 14 residues. The sequence is cut down to CDR3 DNA, 42 bases in frame from base 1. V has 5 bases trimmed and J has 2 bases trimmed; junction bases matching no gene number 2. As encoded in the germline V gene, CDR1 is SNHLY while CDR2 is FYNNEI.